The 10 T cell receptor beta chains reported below all come from one sample, sequenced in a study of T-cell reconstitution after alpha-beta-depleted transplantation in children. Researchers prepared the TCRbeta library using unique molecular identifiers, the study reports. One entry per CDR3 protein, called by TCRdb with MiXCR from the PCR reads. The sample consists of approximately 230,000 distinct CDR3 sequences, roughly 26% of them appearing once. Sequences were derived from PBMCs, sampled before TCRalphabeta/CD19-depleted stem cell transplant. The source is a girl aged 2-10 years with Fanconi anemia, due to receive a stem cell transplant.

The table lists this clonotype with a few counts. The V call is TRBV29-1, the J call TRBJ2-2; D unresolved. This CDR3 has 11 residues. From germline, CDR1 is SQVTM and CDR2 ANQGSEA. Trimming took 7 bases from V and 4 from J, leaving 7 bases between them. CDR3 loop: CSAWGTGELFF. In DNA, the CDR3 is TGCAGCGCTTGGGGCACCGGGGAGCTGTTTTTT.

On this clonotype: A much larger clonotype is one base distant, so this may be a read error. This rearrangement joins TRBV29-1 to TRBJ2-7; 8 bases align to TRBD1. CDR3 length: 16 amino acids. CDR1 and CDR2 from the germline V gene are SQVTM and ANQGSEA. V dropped 7 bases and J dropped 3; count of bases not matched to a gene: 17. Here the CDR3 reads CSAERGQGAPLYEQYF. CDR3 DNA: TGCAGCGCTGAGAGGGGGCAGGGGGCGCCTCTCTACGAGCAGTACTTC.

This clonotype occurred a few times. V and J are TRBV23-1 and TRBJ2-2; unclear D gene. TRBV23-1 belongs to the ORF category, with a function that is uncertain. Deletions cut 0 bases from V and 2 bases from J, with 10 bases between. The CDR3 is 16 amino acids. CDR3 coding DNA: TGCGCCAGCAGTCAATCAGCAGGAATCAACACCGGGGAGCTGTTTTTT. Its protein product is CASSQSAGINTGELFF.

This clonotype was recorded only once. This rearrangement joins TRBV28 to TRBJ1-5; unclear D gene. CDR1 MDHEN and CDR2 SYDVKM come from the germline V gene. The V gene lost 3 bases and the J gene lost 12 bases, with 12 bases spanning the gap. The CDR3 has 12 residues. The CDR3 region has the DNA TGTGCCAGCAGTTTGTCCCTTTCGAGCCAGCATTTT. Translation: CASSLSLSSQHF. Supplemented by reference TRBV28 and TRBJ1-5, the full variable domain reads DVKVTQSSRYLVKRTGEKVFLECVQDMDHENMFWYRQDPGLGLRLIYFSYDVKMKEKGDIPEGYSVSREKKERFSLILESASTNQTSMYLCASSLSLSSQHFGDGTRLSIL.

This clonotype was found many times. No DNA is shown, since the ends of the CDR3 on it are uncertain; the CDR3 is the one TCRdb lists. The genes are TRBV12-3 or TRBV12-4 and TRBJ1-2. The CDR3 is 16 amino acids in total, end residues counted. The CDR3 region is CASTLGTARANYGYTF.

This clonotype was counted at least ten times. CDR3: CASSFRVYNEQFF. DNA for the CDR3: TGTGCCAGCAGTTTTAGGGTCTACAATGAGCAGTTCTTC. This chain uses TRBV27 with TRBJ2-1; D not certain. The CDR3 is made up of 13 amino acids. Germline CDR1 MNHEY, CDR2 SMNVEV (reference sequence). Deletions cut 3 bases from V and 3 bases from J, with 6 bases between.

The J gene is TRBJ1-3, the V gene TRBV7-8; D is uncertain. CDR1 is SGHVS, CDR2 FQNEAQ, per germline. The germline V and J ends were trimmed by 4 bases and 0 bases, with 10 bases remaining between them. The CDR3 is 15 residues long. The CDR3 region has the DNA TGTGCCAGCAGCTCGGAAAGGATCTCTGGAAACACCATATATTTT. This codes for CASSSERISGNTIYF. The full variable domain, in which reference TRBV7-8 and TRBJ1-3 provide the parts outside the CDR3, is GAGVSQSPRYKVAKRGQDVALRCDPISGHVSLFWYQQALGQGPEFLTYFQNEAQLDKSGLPSDRFFAERPEGSVSTLKIQRTQQEDSAVYLCASSSERISGNTIYFGEGSWLTVV.

The rearrangement uses TRBV5-1 and TRBJ1-1; D is undetermined. The CDR3 is 15 amino acids. CDR1 is SGHRS and CDR2 is YFSETQ in the germline V gene. Trimming pared 2 bases from V and 3 bases from J, leaving 14 bases between. The CDR3 coding sequence is TGCGCCAGCAGCTTCCTTCATCCGGGAGACACTGAAGCTTTCTTT. This codes for CASSFLHPGDTEAFF.

Many counts were recorded for this clonotype. V gene TRBV11-2 combines with J gene TRBJ2-7, with a tentative D call TRBD1 (6 bases). Germline values: CDR1 SGHAT, CDR2 FQNNGV. CDR3 length: 12 amino acids. The V end was cut by 4 bases, the J end by 4 bases, with 8 bases between. The CDR3 nucleotides read TGTGCCAGCAGCTATACAGGGTACGAGCAGTACTTC. The encoded protein is CASSYTGYEQYF.

This clonotype was counted at least ten times. This rearrangement joins TRBV7-2 to TRBJ2-7, with D tentatively TRBD1 or TRBD2 (5 bases each). Deletions cut 4 bases from V and 3 bases from J, with 13 bases between. Germline V CDR1 and CDR2: SGHTA, FQGNSA. The CDR3 length is 14 residues. The CDR3 spells CASSWGLASYEQYF. CDR3 coding DNA: TGTGCCAGCAGCTGGGGCCTAGCTAGCTACGAGCAGTACTTC.